The rows below give T cell receptor beta chains drawn from one sample of a study of molecular identifiers for immune sequencing clone quantification. TCRdb re-analysed the PCR reads in MiXCR, keeping a single row per CDR3 protein. The sample contains under 350,000 distinct CDR3 sequences, about 22% of which appear only once. The sample was naive CD8+ T cells from blood, with Jurkat cell RNA spiked in. The receptors were sampled from a human donor in good health. Some libraries in this study had Jurkat cell RNA spiked in. Each CDR3 is given without its conserved first and last residue. D genes are given only for firm matches.

CDR3aa | d_gene | j_gene | v_gene
ASSLNSGRGTEAF | NA | TRBJ1-1 | TRBV5-1
SGLEGVTDTQY | NA | TRBJ2-3 | TRBV20-1
ASSYSTVTGTYEQY | NA | TRBJ2-7 | TRBV6-6
ASSPSGTVSTDTQY | NA | TRBJ2-3 | TRBV7-9
ASSLWGSQPQH | NA | TRBJ1-5 | TRBV7-2
ASSLTGGRNQPQH | TRBD1 | TRBJ1-5 | TRBV11-2
SVETSGRNEQY | TRBD2 | TRBJ2-7 | TRBV29-1
ASSLESWEKLF | NA | TRBJ1-4 | TRBV7-2
ASSLLISNQPQH | NA | TRBJ1-5 | TRBV4-1
ASSLGARTGRADTQY | NA | TRBJ2-3 | TRBV5-6
ASSGSSYGQY | NA | TRBJ2-7 | TRBV5-6
ASSLDRIGSLETQY | NA | TRBJ2-5 | TRBV28
ASSLRRGPNTGELF | TRBD1 | TRBJ2-2 | TRBV12-3/TRBV12-4
ASSLEGQGLDNEQF | TRBD1 | TRBJ2-1 | TRBV7-2
ASSLDGDLSGNTIY | NA | TRBJ1-3 | TRBV5-5
AISEGNQPQH | NA | TRBJ1-5 | TRBV10-3
SVVTVAKNIQY | NA | TRBJ2-4 | TRBV29-1
AWSYGLAEPTDTQY | TRBD2 | TRBJ2-3 | TRBV30
ASSPLAGSFSGEQF | NA | TRBJ2-1 | TRBV7-3
ASSLGQGGPYNEQF | TRBD1 | TRBJ2-1 | TRBV12-3/TRBV12-4
ASSTLAGVSETQY | TRBD2 | TRBJ2-5 | TRBV19
ASSPAGQYQETQY | TRBD2 | TRBJ2-5 | TRBV7-9
SARGTETYEQY | NA | TRBJ2-7 | TRBV20-1
ASSLRGGVQY | NA | TRBJ2-5 | TRBV7-9
ASTSDWTSGASTDTQY | TRBD2 | TRBJ2-3 | TRBV7-6